These 8 T cell receptor beta chains were all obtained from the same sample, sequenced in a study of PD-1 blockade in mismatch repair-deficient tumors. The repertoire was sequenced with immunoSEQ multiplex PCR; TCRdb's copy has only in-frame clones and lacks some. The repertoire holds roughly 130,000 clones, with 88% as singletons. Sequenced material: peripheral blood, taken approximately 70 weeks after starting pembrolizumab. The receptors originated from an adult with mismatch repair-deficient cancer.

The chain links TRBV29-1 to TRBJ1-2; no clear D. The V gene lost 0 bases and the J gene lost 4 bases, with 15 bases spanning the gap. The CDR3 extends over 15 amino acids. CDR1 is SQVTM, CDR2 ANQGSEA, per germline. This CDR3 is CSVEEEKEVGYGYTF. The CDR3 nucleotides read TGCAGCGTTGAAGAGGAGAAGGAAGTTGGCTATGGCTACACCTTC. Looking up the rest from reference TRBV29-1 and TRBJ1-2 gives the full variable domain: SAVISQKPSRDICQRGTSLTIQCQVDSQVTMMFWYRQQPGQSLTLIATANQGSEATYESGFVIDKFPISRPNLTFSTLTVSNMSPEDSSIYLCSVEEEKEVGYGYTFGSGTRLTVV.

The chain is built from TRBV30 and TRBJ2-7; D call uncertain. Germline values: CDR1 GTSNPN, CDR2 SVGIG (reference sequence). There are 13 residues in the CDR3. Trimming pared 2 bases from V and 4 bases from J, leaving 12 bases between. CDR3 sequence (DNA): TGTGCCTGGAGTTTCGGGCCCCCTTACGAGCAGTACTTC. It is translated as CAWSFGPPYEQYF.

This sequence joins TRBV2 and TRBJ1-5, with 8 bases matching TRBD1. J gave up 1 base and V 4 bases, and 12 bases lay outside the gene matches. Germline V gene lookup returns CDR1 SNHLY and CDR2 FYNNEI. This CDR3 contains 18 residues. The CDR3 sequence is CASSGGDRPFRSNQPQHF. CDR3 nucleotide sequence: TGTGCCAGCAGTGGTGGGGACAGGCCCTTTCGGAGCAATCAGCCCCAGCATTTT.

The CDR3, as DNA: TGTGCCACCAGCAGAGATATTGGAGTTATGAACACTGAAGCTTTCTTT. The encoded protein is CATSRDIGVMNTEAFF. The chain links TRBV15 to TRBJ1-1; D not certain. Germline values: CDR1 LNHNV, CDR2 YYDKDF (reference sequence). This CDR3 comprises 16 residues. V gave up 0 bases and J gave up 0 bases, with 11 bases separating them.

The chain has TRBV4-1 and TRBJ1-5; D call uncertain. Trimming stripped 1 base from V and 4 bases from J, with 8 bases between. Germline-derived CDR1 and CDR2 are MGHRA and YSYEKL. The CDR3 spans 14 residues. The chain's CDR3 is CASSQGNRNQPQHF. In DNA, the CDR3 is TGCGCCAGCAGCCAAGGTAATAGGAATCAGCCCCAGCATTTT.

V usage is TRBV11-2 and J usage is TRBJ2-7, with 9 bases fitting TRBD2. CDR1 and CDR2 from the germline V gene are SGHAT and FQNNGV. Trimming at V came to 1 base and at J to 1 base, leaving 5 bases not matched to a gene. The CDR3 is 16 amino acids. The CDR3 DNA follows: TGTGCCAGCAGCTTAGTAGCGGGAGAATTTTCCTACGAGCAGTACTTC. Amino acids: CASSLVAGEFSYEQYF.

This chain links TRBV11-2 with TRBJ1-2; TRBD1 matches at 11 bases. V dropped 4 bases and J dropped 3; count of bases not matched to a gene: 7. The length of the CDR3 is 16 residues. Germline CDR1 is SGHAT and CDR2 is FQNNGV. The CDR3 spells CASSYHRTGGYYGYTF. The CDR3 DNA follows: TGTGCCAGCAGCTACCACAGGACAGGGGGCTACTATGGCTACACCTTC.

The rearrangement joins TRBV30 to TRBJ1-1; TRBD1 is a possible D gene (5 bases). The CDR3 covers 12 residues. Germline assignment: CDR1 GTSNPN and CDR2 SVGIG (reference sequence). Trimming removed 3 bases from V and 4 bases from J, with 9 bases in between. This CDR3 reads CAWRVGGTEAFF. The CDR3 DNA sequence: TGTGCCTGGAGGGTGGGGGGCACTGAAGCTTTCTTT.